One sample yielded the 23 T cell receptor beta chains listed below, sequenced in a study of blood T cell repertoires in COVID-19. Some clones are missing from TCRdb's copy, which holds only in-frame ones; the method was immunoSEQ multiplex PCR. The sample carries 50,000 to 60,000 clones, around 83% recorded once. Sequencing was performed on peripheral blood. All receptors derive from a man aged 65 to 85 with active COVID-19.

The V call is TRBV18, the J call TRBJ2-4; TRBD1 matches at 7 bases. Germline-derived CDR1 and CDR2 are KGHSH and LQKENI. Trimming cost V 4 bases and J 7 bases; bases outside gene matches: 7. The CDR3 runs to 14 residues. The CDR3 nucleotides are TGTGCCAGCTCACACGGACAGGCGGGTAACATTCAGTACTTC. Protein product: CASSHGQAGNIQYF.

The CDR3: CASSRGMNTEAFF. The CDR3 region has the DNA TGTGCCAGCAGCCGGGGGATGAACACTGAAGCTTTCTTT. The chain carries TRBV7-6 and TRBJ1-1; a weak D match, TRBD1 (5 bases). V shed 5 bases and J shed 0 bases, with 7 bases lying between them. Germline V lookup: CDR1 SGHVS, CDR2 FNYEAQ. This CDR3 is 13 amino acids long.

Note on this clone: Other DNA sequences in this specimen translate into the identical CDR3. This sequence joins TRBV24-1 and TRBJ2-2; a weak D match, TRBD2 (6 bases). Germline lookup yields CDR1 KGHDR and CDR2 SFDVKD. The CDR3 consists of 14 residues. V gave up 5 bases and J gave up 5 bases, with 11 bases separating them. The CDR3 DNA sequence: TGTGCCACCAGTGGCGGGGCAGGTACCGGGGAGCTGTTTTTT. Protein: CATSGGAGTGELFF.

The genes are TRBV5-1 and TRBJ1-1, with D possibly matching TRBD1 (6 bases). Germline V gives CDR1 SGHRS, CDR2 YFSETQ. Trimming removed 7 bases from V and 2 bases from J, with 15 bases in between. CDR3 length: 14 residues. CDR3 nucleotides: TGCGCCAGCCGATTAGGACAGAGCAACACTGAAGCTTTCTTT. As protein: CASRLGQSNTEAFF.

This clone was detected a few times. The rearrangement joins TRBV5-6 to TRBJ2-2, with D possibly being TRBD1 (5 bases). The V gene lost 0 bases and the J gene lost 5 bases, with 14 bases spanning the gap. This CDR3 spans 16 amino acids. Germline assignment: CDR1 SGHDT and CDR2 YYEEEE. For the CDR3, the DNA is TGTGCCAGCAGCTTGGCCCTCAGGGTGCGGACCGGGGAGCTGTTTTTT. It codes for CASSLALRVRTGELFF.

The V call is TRBV18, the J call TRBJ2-2; perhaps TRBD1 as D (5 bases). Germline V gene data show CDR1 as KGHSH and CDR2 as LQKENI. Trimming removed 3 bases at V and 5 bases at J, with 10 bases between. This CDR3 has 14 amino acids. The CDR3 DNA reads as TGTGCCAGCTCACCTGAGGCAGGGACCGGGGAGCTGTTTTTT. This encodes CASSPEAGTGELFF.

This clone was observed once. The chain carries TRBV5-4 and TRBJ2-6; D gene uncertain. V lost 4 bases to trimming and J lost 0 bases, with 17 bases between them. The CDR3 is made up of 18 amino acids. CDR1 and CDR2 from the germline V gene are SGHNT and YYREEE (reference sequence). CDR3 sequence reads: CASSLSQQAISGANVLTF. The CDR3 DNA reads as TGTGCCAGCAGCCTATCTCAGCAGGCGATCTCTGGGGCCAACGTCCTGACTTTC.

The chain combines TRBV5-5 with TRBJ1-1, with 9 bases lining up with TRBD1. CDR1 and CDR2 (germline): SGHKS, YYEKEE (reference sequence). V lost 7 bases, J lost 5 bases, and 9 bases stayed unmatched. The CDR3 covers 14 residues. CDR3 protein: CASSLTGGRTEAFF. CDR3 nucleotides: TGTGCCAGCTCTCTTACAGGGGGCAGGACTGAAGCTTTCTTT.

The V call is TRBV19, the J call TRBJ1-5; TRBD1 might be the D (5 bases). Germline V gene lookup returns CDR1 LNHDA and CDR2 SQIVND (reference sequence). This CDR3 has 15 amino acids. Trimming pared 3 bases from V and 1 base from J, leaving 10 bases between. CDR3 nucleotide sequence: TGTGCCAGTAGTATGGAAGGGGTCAGCAATCAGCCCCAGCATTTT. This sequence encodes CASSMEGVSNQPQHF.

The chain has TRBV2 and TRBJ2-5; TRBD1 matches 8 bases. The CDR3 loop spans 14 amino acids. After removal of 0 bases from V and 7 bases from J, the junction contained 4 bases not matched to a gene. The germline CDR1 and CDR2 sequences are SNHLY and FYNNEI. The CDR3 reads CASSEADRVGTQYF. DNA of the CDR3: TGTGCCAGCAGTGAAGCGGACAGGGTGGGGACCCAGTACTTC.

This rearrangement joins TRBV10-3 to TRBJ2-7; 10 positions match TRBD1. The CDR3 runs to 14 residues. In germline, CDR1 is ENHRY, CDR2 SYGVKD. V shed 4 bases, J shed 5 bases, and the junction held 5 bases outside the gene matches. CDR3 coding DNA: TGTGCCATCAGTGGGAGAGGACAGGGGGACGAGCAGTACTTC. Residues: CAISGRGQGDEQYF.

This clone came up once. The chain carries TRBV5-4 and TRBJ1-1, with TRBD1 as a possible D gene (5 bases). The CDR3 has 14 amino acids. Trimming removed 4 bases at V and 2 bases at J, with 12 bases between. From germline, CDR1 is SGHNT and CDR2 YYREEE (reference sequence). This chain's CDR3 is CASSAGRGNTEAFF. The CDR3 nucleotides read TGTGCCAGCAGCGCGGGACGGGGAAACACTGAAGCTTTCTTT.

The V call is TRBV12-3 or TRBV12-4, the J call TRBJ2-2; D is perhaps TRBD2 (5 bases). The CDR3 consists of 12 residues. Between the trimmed V and J ends, which lost 6 bases and 3 bases, there was a span of 5 bases. CDR3 loop: CASRGDTGELFF. In nucleotides, the CDR3 is TGTGCCAGCAGGGGAGACACCGGGGAGCTGTTTTTT.

In this sample, this clone turned up a few times. This chain links TRBV9 with TRBJ1-6; 8 positions agree with TRBD1. The CDR3 contains 13 residues. CDR1 is SGDLS and CDR2 is YYNGEE in the germline V gene. Trimming took 5 bases from V and 7 from J; bases not matched to a gene: 2. This CDR3 reads CASSRTGNSPLHF. The CDR3 coding sequence is TGTGCCAGCAGTAGGACAGGGAATTCACCCCTCCACTTT.

The chain couples TRBV12-3 or TRBV12-4 to TRBJ1-1; D not resolved. Trimming took 7 bases from V and 1 from J, leaving 7 bases between them. The CDR3 covers 12 residues. In DNA, the CDR3 is TGTGCCAGCACCGGTTCGAACACTGAAGCTTTCTTT. This codes for CASTGSNTEAFF.

The V and J genes are TRBV10-3 and TRBJ1-2; D is ambiguous. In germline, CDR1 is ENHRY, CDR2 SYGVKD. The CDR3 is 17 amino acids. V gave up 0 bases and J gave up 4 bases, with 18 bases separating them. The CDR3 sequence is CAISESATGRMGYGYTF. In DNA, the CDR3 is TGTGCCATCAGTGAGTCGGCCACGGGGAGGATGGGCTATGGCTACACCTTC.

This clone was picked up one time. The V and J genes are TRBV25-1 and TRBJ2-1; D is possibly TRBD1 (6 bases). The CDR3 sequence is 13 residues long. V lost 6 bases and J lost 4, with 10 bases in between. In germline, CDR1 is MGHDK, CDR2 SYGVNS. CDR3 bases: TGTGCCAGCAGACCGGACAGTTACAATGAGCAGTTCTTC. Residues: CASRPDSYNEQFF.

The CDR3 protein is CASSHGSGTRGNEQFF. The CDR3 DNA follows: TGTGCCAGCAGCCATGGTTCCGGGACTAGGGGCAATGAGCAGTTCTTC. The chain employs TRBV3-1 (or the pseudogene TRBV3-2) and TRBJ2-1, with TRBD2 matching 8 bases. Per germline, CDR1 LGHDT and CDR2 YNNKEL (reference sequence). The ends lost 3 bases at V and 6 bases at J; junction bases unmatched: 10. The CDR3 runs to 16 residues.

Worth noting for this clone: The junction departs from germline at one end; a sequencing error may be responsible. The chain is built from TRBV6-1 and TRBJ1-1; D not certain. CDR1 is MNHNS and CDR2 is SASEGT in the germline V gene. The CDR3 contains 13 residues. The CDR3 spells CASSEALREGRVF. In DNA, the CDR3 is TGTGCCAGCAGTGAAGCGCTTCGGGAGGGAAGAGTCTTT.

J is TRBJ2-4 and V is TRBV7-9, with 9 bases identical to TRBD2. Germline V gives CDR1 SEHNR, CDR2 FQNEAQ (reference sequence). Trimming took 4 bases from V and 0 from J; bases not matched to a gene: 7. The CDR3 has 17 residues. DNA for the CDR3: TGTGCCAGCAGCTCCCTGACTAGCGGACTAGCCAAAAACATTCAGTACTTC. Translation gives CASSSLTSGLAKNIQYF.

V and J are TRBV19 and TRBJ2-7, with D maybe TRBD2 (5 bases). Germline lookup yields CDR1 LNHDA and CDR2 SQIVND (reference sequence). V was clipped by 5 bases and J by 3 bases, with 17 bases between them. The CDR3 runs to 15 residues. The CDR3: CASSSNRGWVYEQYF. The CDR3 DNA sequence: TGTGCCAGTAGTTCCAACAGAGGGTGGGTCTACGAGCAGTACTTC.

The rearrangement links TRBV19 to TRBJ1-2, with 10 bases identical to TRBD1. V was clipped by 5 bases and J by 7 bases; unmatched bases: 7. Germline V gene data show CDR1 as LNHDA and CDR2 as SQIVND (reference sequence). The CDR3 is made up of 14 amino acids. As DNA, the CDR3 is TGTGCCAGTAGTGAAAAACGGACAGGGGGTGGCTACACCTTC. Translation: CASSEKRTGGGYTF.

V and J are TRBV19 and TRBJ2-7, with 8 nucleotides matching TRBD1. Germline lookup yields CDR1 LNHDA and CDR2 SQIVND (reference sequence). CDR3 length equals 13 residues. V dropped 9 bases and J dropped 0; count of bases not matched to a gene: 4. DNA of the CDR3: TGTGCCAGCGGGACAGGAGCCTCCTACGAGCAGTACTTC. It specifies CASGTGASYEQYF. The full variable domain, rest sourced from reference TRBV19 and TRBJ2-7, is DGGITQSPKYLFRKEGQNVTLSCEQNLNHDAMYWYRQDPGQGLRLIYYSQIVNDFQKGDIAEGYSVSREKKESFPLTVTSAQKNPTAFYLCASGTGASYEQYFGPGTRLTVT.